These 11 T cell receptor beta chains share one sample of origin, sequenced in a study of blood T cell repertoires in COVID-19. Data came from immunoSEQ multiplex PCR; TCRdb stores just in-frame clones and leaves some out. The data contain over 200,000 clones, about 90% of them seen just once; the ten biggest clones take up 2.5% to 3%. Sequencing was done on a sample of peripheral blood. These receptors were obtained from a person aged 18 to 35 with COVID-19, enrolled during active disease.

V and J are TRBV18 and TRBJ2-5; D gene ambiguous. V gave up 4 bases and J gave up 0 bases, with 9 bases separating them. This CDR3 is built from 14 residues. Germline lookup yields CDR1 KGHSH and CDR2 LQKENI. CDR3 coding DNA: TGTGCCAGCTCACAAACACAGTACCAAGAGACCCAGTACTTC. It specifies CASSQTQYQETQYF.

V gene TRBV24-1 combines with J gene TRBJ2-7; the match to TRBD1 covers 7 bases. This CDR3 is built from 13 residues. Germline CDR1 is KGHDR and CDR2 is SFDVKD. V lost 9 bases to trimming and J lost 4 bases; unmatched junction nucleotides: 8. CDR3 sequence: CATQVRQGYEQYF. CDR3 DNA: TGTGCCACCCAGGTCCGACAGGGTTACGAGCAGTACTTC.

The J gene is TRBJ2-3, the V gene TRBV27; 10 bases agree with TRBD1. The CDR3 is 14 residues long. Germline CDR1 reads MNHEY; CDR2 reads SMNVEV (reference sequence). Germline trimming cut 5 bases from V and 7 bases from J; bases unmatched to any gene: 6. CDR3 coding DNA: TGTGCCAGCAGTCTAGCGACAGGGGGCAATACGCAGTATTTT. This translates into CASSLATGGNTQYF.

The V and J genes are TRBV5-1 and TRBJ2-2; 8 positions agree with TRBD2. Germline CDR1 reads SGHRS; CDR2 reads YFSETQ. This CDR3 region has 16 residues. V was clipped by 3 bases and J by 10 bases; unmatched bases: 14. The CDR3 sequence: CASSSTWTSNLAELFF. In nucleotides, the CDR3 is TGCGCCAGCAGCTCCACGTGGACTAGCAATTTGGCGGAGCTGTTTTTT. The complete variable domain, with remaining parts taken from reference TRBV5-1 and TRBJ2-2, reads KAGVTQTPRYLIKTRGQQVTLSCSPISGHRSVSWYQQTPGQGLQFLFEYFSETQRNKGNFPGRFSGRQFSNSRSEMNVSTLELGDSALYLCASSSTWTSNLAELFFGEGSRLTVL.

DNA for the CDR3: TGCGCCAGCAGCTTGGGGTTCGTATTCGGCGGGAGCTCCTACAATGAGCAGTTCTTC. Translated, it gives CASSLGFVFGGSSYNEQFF. The chain links TRBV5-1 to TRBJ2-1; 7 bases agree with TRBD2. CDR3 length equals 19 residues. Germline V lookup: CDR1 SGHRS, CDR2 YFSETQ. Unmatched junction bases numbered 12, after V lost 0 bases and J lost 0 bases.

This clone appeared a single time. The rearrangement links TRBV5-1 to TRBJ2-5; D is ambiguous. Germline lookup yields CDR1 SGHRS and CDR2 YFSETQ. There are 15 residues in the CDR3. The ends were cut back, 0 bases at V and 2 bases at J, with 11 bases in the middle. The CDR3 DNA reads TGCGCCAGCAGCTTGGGAGAGGTCTGGCAAGAGACCCAGTACTTC. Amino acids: CASSLGEVWQETQYF.

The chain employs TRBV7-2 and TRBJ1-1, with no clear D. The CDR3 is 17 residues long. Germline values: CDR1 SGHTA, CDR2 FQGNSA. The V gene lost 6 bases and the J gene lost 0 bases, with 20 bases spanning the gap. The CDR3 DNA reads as TGTGCCAGCAGGTCTCCCTCGGGAGGGAAGGTGAACACTGAAGCTTTCTTT. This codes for CASRSPSGGKVNTEAFF. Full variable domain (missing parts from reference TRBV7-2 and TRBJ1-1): GAGVSQSPSNKVTEKGKDVELRCDPISGHTALYWYRQSLGQGLEFLIYFQGNSAPDKSGLPSDRFSAERTGGSVSTLTIQRTQQEDSAVYLCASRSPSGGKVNTEAFFGQGTRLTVV.

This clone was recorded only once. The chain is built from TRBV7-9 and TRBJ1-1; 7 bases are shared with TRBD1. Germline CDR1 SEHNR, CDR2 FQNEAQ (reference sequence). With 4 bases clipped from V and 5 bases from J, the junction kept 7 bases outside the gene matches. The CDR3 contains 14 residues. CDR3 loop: CASSSLTGATEAFF. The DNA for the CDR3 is TGTGCCAGCAGCTCGCTAACAGGGGCGACTGAAGCTTTCTTT.

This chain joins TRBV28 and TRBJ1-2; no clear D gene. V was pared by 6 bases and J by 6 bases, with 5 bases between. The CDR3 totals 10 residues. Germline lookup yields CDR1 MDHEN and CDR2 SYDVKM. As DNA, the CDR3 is TGTGCCAGCAGCTATAATGGCTACACCTTC. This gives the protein CASSYNGYTF.

The CDR3 is CATSDFASGLLPDTQYF. The CDR3 DNA sequence: TGTGCCACCAGTGATTTTGCTAGCGGGTTACTCCCGGATACGCAGTATTTT. V usage is TRBV24-1 and J usage is TRBJ2-3, with 8 positions matching TRBD2. Germline CDR1 and CDR2: KGHDR and SFDVKD. The CDR3 has 17 residues. Germline trimming cut 1 base from V and 6 bases from J; bases unmatched to any gene: 11.

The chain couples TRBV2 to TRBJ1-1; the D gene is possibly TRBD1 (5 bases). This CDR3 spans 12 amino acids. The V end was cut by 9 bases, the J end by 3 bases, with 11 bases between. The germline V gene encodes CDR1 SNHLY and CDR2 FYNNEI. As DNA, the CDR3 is TGTGCCAGTACAGGAGATTACACTGAAGCTTTCTTT. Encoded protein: CASTGDYTEAFF.